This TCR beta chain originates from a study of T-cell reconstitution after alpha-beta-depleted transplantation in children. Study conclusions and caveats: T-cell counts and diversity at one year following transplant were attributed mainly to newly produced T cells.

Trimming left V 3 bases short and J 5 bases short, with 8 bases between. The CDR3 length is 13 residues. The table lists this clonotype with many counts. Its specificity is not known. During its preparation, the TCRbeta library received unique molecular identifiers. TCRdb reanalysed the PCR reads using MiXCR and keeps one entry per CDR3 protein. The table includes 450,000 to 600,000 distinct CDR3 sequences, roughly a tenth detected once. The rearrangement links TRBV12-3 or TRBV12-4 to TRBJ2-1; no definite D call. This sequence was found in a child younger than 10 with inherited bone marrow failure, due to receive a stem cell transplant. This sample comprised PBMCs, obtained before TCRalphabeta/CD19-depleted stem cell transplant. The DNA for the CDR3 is TGTGCCAGCAGTTTCAGTGCGGACAATGAGCAGTTCTTC. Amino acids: CASSFSADNEQFF.